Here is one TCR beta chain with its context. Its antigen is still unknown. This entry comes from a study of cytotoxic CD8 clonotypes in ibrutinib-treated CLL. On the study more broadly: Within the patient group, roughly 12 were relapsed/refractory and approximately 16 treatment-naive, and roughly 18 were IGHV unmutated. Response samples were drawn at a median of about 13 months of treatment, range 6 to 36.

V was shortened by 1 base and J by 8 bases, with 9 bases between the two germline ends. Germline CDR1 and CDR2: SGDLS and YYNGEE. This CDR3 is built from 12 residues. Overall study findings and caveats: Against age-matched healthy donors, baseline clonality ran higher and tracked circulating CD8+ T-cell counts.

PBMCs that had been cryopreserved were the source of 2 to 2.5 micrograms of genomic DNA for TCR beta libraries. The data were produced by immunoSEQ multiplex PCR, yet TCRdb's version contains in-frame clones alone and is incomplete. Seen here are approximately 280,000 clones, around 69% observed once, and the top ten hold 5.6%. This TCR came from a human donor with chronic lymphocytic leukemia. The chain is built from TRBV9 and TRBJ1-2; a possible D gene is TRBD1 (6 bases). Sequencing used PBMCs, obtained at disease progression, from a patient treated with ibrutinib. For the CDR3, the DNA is TGTGCCAGCAGCGTACAGGGGTCAGGCTACACCTTC. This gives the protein CASSVQGSGYTF.